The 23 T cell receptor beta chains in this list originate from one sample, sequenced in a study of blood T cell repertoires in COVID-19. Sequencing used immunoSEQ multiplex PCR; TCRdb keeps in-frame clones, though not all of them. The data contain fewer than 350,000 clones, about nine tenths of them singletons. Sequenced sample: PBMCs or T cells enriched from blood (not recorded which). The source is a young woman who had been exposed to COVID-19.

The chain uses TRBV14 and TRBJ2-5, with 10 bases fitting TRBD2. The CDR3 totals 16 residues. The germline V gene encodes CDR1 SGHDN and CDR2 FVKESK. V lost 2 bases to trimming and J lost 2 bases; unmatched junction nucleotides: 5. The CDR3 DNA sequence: TGTGCCAGCAGCCAACTACTAGCGGGAAAACAAGAGACCCAGTACTTC. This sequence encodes CASSQLLAGKQETQYF.

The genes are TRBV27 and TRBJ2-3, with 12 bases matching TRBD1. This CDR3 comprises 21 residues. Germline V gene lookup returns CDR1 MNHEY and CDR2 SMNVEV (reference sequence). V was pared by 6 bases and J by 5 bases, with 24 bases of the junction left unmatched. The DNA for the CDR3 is TGTGCCAGCAGGCCCACTGTCCCCCCCCGCTTGAGGGACAGGGGGCAAGATACGCAGTATTTT. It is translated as CASRPTVPPRLRDRGQDTQYF.

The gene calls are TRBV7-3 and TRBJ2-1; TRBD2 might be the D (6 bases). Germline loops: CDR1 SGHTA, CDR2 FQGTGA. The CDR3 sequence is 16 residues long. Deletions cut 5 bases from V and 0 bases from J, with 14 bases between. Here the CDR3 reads CASSPTGGSSYNEQFF. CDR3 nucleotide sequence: TGTGCCAGCAGCCCAACTGGGGGGAGCTCCTACAATGAGCAGTTCTTC.

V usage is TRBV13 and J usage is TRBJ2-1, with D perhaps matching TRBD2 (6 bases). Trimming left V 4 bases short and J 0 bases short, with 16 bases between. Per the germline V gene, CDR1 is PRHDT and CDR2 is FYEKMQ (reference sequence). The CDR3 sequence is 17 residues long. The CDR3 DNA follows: TGTGCCAGCAGCTCTTCCGGGAGCCTCAGCTCCTACAATGAGCAGTTCTTC. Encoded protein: CASSSSGSLSSYNEQFF.

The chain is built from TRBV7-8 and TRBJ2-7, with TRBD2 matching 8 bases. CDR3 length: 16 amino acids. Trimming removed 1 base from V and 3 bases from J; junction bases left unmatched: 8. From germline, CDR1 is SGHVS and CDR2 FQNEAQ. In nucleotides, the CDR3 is TGTGCCAGCAGCTTAGGGGGGGCTAGCGGGTACTACGAGCAGTACTTC. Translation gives CASSLGGASGYYEQYF.

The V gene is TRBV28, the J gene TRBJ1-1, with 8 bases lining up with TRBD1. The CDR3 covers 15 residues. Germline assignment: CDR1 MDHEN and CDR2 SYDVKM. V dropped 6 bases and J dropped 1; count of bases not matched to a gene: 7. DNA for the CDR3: TGTGCCAGCAGCCAATGGACAGGGCCGAACACTGAAGCTTTCTTT. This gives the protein CASSQWTGPNTEAFF.

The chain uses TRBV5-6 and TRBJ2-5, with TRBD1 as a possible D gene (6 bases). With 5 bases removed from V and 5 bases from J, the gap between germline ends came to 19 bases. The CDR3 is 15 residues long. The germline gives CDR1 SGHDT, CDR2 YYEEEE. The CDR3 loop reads CASRYDTGRGETQYF. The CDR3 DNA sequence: TGTGCCAGCAGATACGATACAGGGCGTGGGGAGACCCAGTACTTC.

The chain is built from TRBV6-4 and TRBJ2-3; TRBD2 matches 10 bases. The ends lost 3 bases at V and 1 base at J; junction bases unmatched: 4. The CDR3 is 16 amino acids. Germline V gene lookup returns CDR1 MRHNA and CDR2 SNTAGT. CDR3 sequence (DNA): TGTGCCAGCAGTGAGGACGGGACTAGCGGCACAGATACGCAGTATTTT. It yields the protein CASSEDGTSGTDTQYF.

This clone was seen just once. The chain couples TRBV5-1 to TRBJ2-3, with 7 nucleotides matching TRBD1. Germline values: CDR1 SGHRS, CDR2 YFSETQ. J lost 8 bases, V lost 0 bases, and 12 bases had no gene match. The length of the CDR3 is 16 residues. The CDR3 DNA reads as TGCGCCAGCAGCTTGGTAGGGGGCCCCCCACAGTCTACGCAGTATTTT. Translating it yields CASSLVGGPPQSTQYF.

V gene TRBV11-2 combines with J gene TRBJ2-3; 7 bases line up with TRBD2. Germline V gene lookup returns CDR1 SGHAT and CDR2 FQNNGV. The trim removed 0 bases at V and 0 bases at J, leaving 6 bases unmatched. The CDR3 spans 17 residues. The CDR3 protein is CASSLEASGWSTDTQYF. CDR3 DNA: TGTGCCAGCAGCTTAGAGGCTAGCGGATGGAGCACAGATACGCAGTATTTT.

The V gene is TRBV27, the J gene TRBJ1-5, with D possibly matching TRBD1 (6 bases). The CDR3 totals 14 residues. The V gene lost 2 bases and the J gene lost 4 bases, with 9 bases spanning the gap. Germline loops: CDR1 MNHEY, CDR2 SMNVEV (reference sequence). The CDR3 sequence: CASSLATGNQPQHF. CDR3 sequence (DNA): TGTGCCAGCAGTTTAGCGACAGGAAATCAGCCCCAGCATTTT.

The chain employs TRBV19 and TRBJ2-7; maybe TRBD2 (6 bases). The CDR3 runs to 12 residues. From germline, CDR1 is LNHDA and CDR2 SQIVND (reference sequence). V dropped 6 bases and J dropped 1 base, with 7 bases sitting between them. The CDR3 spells CASRGGSYEQYF. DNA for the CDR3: TGTGCCAGTAGGGGGGGTTCCTACGAGCAGTACTTC.

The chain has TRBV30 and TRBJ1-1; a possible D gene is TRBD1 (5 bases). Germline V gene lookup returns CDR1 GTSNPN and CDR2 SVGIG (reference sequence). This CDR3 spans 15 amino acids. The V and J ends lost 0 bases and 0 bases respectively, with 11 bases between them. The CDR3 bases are TGTGCCTGGAGTGTATGGCCACAGGTGAACACTGAAGCTTTCTTT. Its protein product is CAWSVWPQVNTEAFF.

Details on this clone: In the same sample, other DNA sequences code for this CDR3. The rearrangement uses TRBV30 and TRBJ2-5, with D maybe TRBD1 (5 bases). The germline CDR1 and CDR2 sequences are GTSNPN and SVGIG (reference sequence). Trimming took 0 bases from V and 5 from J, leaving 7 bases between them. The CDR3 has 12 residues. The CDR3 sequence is CAWSVGAETQYF. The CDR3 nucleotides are TGTGCCTGGAGTGTAGGGGCCGAGACCCAGTACTTC.

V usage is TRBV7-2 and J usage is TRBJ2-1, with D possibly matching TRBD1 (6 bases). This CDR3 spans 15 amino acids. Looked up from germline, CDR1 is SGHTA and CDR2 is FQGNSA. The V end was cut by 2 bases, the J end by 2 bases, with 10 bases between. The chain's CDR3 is CASSLNREPYNEQFF. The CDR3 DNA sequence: TGTGCCAGCAGCTTAAACAGGGAGCCCTACAATGAGCAGTTCTTC.

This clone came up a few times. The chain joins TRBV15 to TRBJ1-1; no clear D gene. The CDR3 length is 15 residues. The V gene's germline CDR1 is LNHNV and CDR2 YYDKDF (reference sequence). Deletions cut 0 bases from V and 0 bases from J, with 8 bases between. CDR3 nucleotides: TGTGCCACCAGCAGAGATCGGACTATGAACACTGAAGCTTTCTTT. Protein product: CATSRDRTMNTEAFF.

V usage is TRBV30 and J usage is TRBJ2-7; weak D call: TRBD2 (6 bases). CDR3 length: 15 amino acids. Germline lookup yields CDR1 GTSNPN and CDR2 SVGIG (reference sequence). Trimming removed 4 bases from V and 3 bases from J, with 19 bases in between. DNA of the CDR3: TGTGCCTGGACCCCAACTCATGGGGGAGGCTACGAGCAGTACTTC. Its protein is CAWTPTHGGGYEQYF.

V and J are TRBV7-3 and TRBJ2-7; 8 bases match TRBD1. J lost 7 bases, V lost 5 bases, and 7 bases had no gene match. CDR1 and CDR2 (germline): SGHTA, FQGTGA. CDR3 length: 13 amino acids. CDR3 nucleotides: TGTGCCAGCAGCCCACAGGGGGATAGTGAGCAGTACTTC. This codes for CASSPQGDSEQYF.

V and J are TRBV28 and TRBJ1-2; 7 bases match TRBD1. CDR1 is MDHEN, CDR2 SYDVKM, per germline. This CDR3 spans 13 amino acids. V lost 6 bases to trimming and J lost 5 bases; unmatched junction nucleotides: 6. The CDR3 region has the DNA TGTGCCAGCAGGCCGGGACAGACGTATGGCTACACCTTC. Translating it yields CASRPGQTYGYTF.

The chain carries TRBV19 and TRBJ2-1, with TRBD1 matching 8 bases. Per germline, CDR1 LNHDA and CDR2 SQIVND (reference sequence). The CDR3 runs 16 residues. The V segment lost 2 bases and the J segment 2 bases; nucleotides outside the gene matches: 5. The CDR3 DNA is TGTGCCAGTAGTATAATGGCAGGGGGCGCCTACAATGAGCAGTTCTTC. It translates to CASSIMAGGAYNEQFF. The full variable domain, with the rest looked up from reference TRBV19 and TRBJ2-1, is DGGITQSPKYLFRKEGQNVTLSCEQNLNHDAMYWYRQDPGQGLRLIYYSQIVNDFQKGDIAEGYSVSREKKESFPLTVTSAQKNPTAFYLCASSIMAGGAYNEQFFGPGTRLTVL.

CDR3 region: CSVAGQGARNEQFF. The CDR3 region has the DNA TGCAGCGTCGCGGGACAGGGGGCGCGTAATGAGCAGTTCTTC. The V and J genes are TRBV29-1 and TRBJ2-1, with 12 bases that match TRBD1. CDR3 length equals 14 residues. The germline V gene has CDR1 SQVTM and CDR2 ANQGSEA. V lost 6 bases and J lost 7; bases outside the gene matches: 7.

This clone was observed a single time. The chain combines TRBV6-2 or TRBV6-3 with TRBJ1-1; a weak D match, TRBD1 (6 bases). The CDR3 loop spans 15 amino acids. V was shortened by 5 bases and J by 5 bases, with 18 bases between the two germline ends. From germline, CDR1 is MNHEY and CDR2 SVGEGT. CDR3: CASSVIQGKGTEAFF. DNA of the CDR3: TGTGCCAGCAGTGTGATACAGGGTAAGGGAACTGAAGCTTTCTTT.

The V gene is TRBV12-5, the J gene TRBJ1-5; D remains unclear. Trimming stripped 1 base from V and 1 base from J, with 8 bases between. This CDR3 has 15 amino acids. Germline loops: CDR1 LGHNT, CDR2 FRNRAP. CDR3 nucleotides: TGTGCTAGTGGTTTGGCAGGTTCAAGCAATCAGCCCCAGCATTTT. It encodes CASGLAGSSNQPQHF.